This TCR beta chain was sequenced during a study of T cell responses to AZD1222 COVID-19 vaccine. In regard to this clone: What it binds is unknown.

The CDR3 is made up of 16 amino acids. Per germline, CDR1 SGDLS and CDR2 YYNGEE. V trimming: 3 bases; J trimming: 6 bases; junction bases outside the gene matches: 8. Sequenced by immunoSEQ multiplex PCR; TCRdb stores in-frame clones only, minus some. The sample holds 120,000 to 150,000 clones; roughly 88% are singletons and the top ten take roughly 5.2%. Overall study findings and caveats: With two AZD1222 doses given, Spike-specific TCR breadth and depth both rose. Epitopes outside B.1.351 and B.1.1.7 mutated regions reportedly drew nearly half of spike TCRs. The number of AZD1222 recipients seropositive at baseline was only five to seven.

This TCR came from an adult who received the MenACWY meningococcal vaccine as a control. The chain couples TRBV9 to TRBJ2-3; 12 positions match TRBD2. The sequencing used peripheral blood, collected 28 days after the second dose of the MenACWY control vaccine. The CDR3 nucleotides read TGTGCCAGCAGCGGGCGACTAGCGGGAGCGGGGGATACGCAGTATTTT. Protein sequence: CASSGRLAGAGDTQYF.